The entry that follows covers one TCR beta chain sequence. Original data processing: Reference gene primers were amplified, and this amplification served to estimate nucleated cell counts. Assay used: immunoSEQ multiplex PCR; TCRdb lists only in-frame clones, some missing. That table supplies the V and J calls and clone size; D and trimming were determined from the DNA. The sample holds roughly 170,000 clones, roughly 90% seen once. These data come from a study of blood T cell repertoires in COVID-19. Looking at the study overall: The United States, Italy and Spain provided the acute and convalescent COVID-19 samples.

Germline CDR1 reads SGHTA; CDR2 reads FQGNSA. This CDR3 is built from 13 residues. Trimming removed 5 bases at V and 9 bases at J, with 16 bases between. The receptor was derived from a man between 65 and 79 years old with active or convalescent COVID-19. Specimen: peripheral blood. The V gene is TRBV7-2, the J gene TRBJ1-2, with D possibly TRBD1 on 6 matching bases. Here the CDR3 reads CASSPNADSRYTF. In nucleotides, the CDR3 is TGTGCCAGCAGCCCTAACGCGGACAGCCGCTACACCTTC.